This section outlines one T cell receptor beta chain sequence together with its context. It has no known antigen specificity. The sample holds no much larger clone one base away, and base qualities are not on file. V was cut back by 4 bases and J by 1 base, leaving a gap of 7 bases between them. From the cysteine up to the phenylalanine, the CDR3 has a length of 13 residues. Of all the DNA, just the CDR3 is kept, 39 bases in frame from base 1. From a lookup of the germline V gene, CDR1 and CDR2 are KGHSH and LQKENI. Peripheral blood CD8+ and CD4+ T cells from healthy donors, Susac syndrome patients and multiple sclerosis patients were profiled using high-throughput TCR beta sequencing. The multiple sclerosis controls were treatment-naive patients who had stable or active relapsing-remitting disease and met the revised McDonald criteria. Bulk CD8+ and CD4+ T cells were purified by magnetic negative isolation, while CD8+ TEMRA cells were enriched using FACS. Blood was collected in EDTA tubes and processed within 24 hours, with PBMCs isolated through density gradient centrifugation. PBMCs destined for TCR sequencing were cryopreserved in liquid nitrogen and later thawed in a 37 °C water bath. The sorted or isolated CD4+, CD8+ and CD8+ TEMRA cells reached a purity of at least 90%.

RNA was extracted with the RNeasy kit and roughly 0.5 to 1 ug was reverse transcribed using random hexamers. The immunoSEQ multiplex PCR assay, which covers 54 Vbeta and 13 Jbeta segments, was used to amplify TCR beta CDR3 regions. PCR amplification bias was corrected using a synthetic template baseline for primer optimization and computational correction. The study's processing was this. Reads were annotated to V, D and J genes per IMGT and analyzed with immunoSEQ Analyzer, keeping only productive sequences. Clonality was computed as one minus Shannon entropy normalized by log2 of the number of productive unique sequences. For each patient and control, public and private clones were evaluated among the 100 most prevalent clones. A clone was defined as Susac-specific if it was absent from the healthy and MS cohorts, from about 1,100 published viral clones and from other ImmuneACCESS disease sequences. The public reads were quality trimmed at Q25 with fastp and then assembled into clones with MiXCR by TCRdb, keeping productive beta chains. Records with the same CDR3 protein are collapsed into one entry carrying the most frequent genes and DNA. These V and J calls derive from TCRdb rather than the authors' analysis. This sample lists hundreds of thousands of distinct CDR3 sequences; around 95% were detected once. The ten top clones hold approximately 0.075% of the sample.

These data are taken from a study of CD8 T cells in Susac syndrome (dated by TCRdb to between 2017 and 2020). A note on the overall study: Repertoire sequencing was used to test whether CD8+ T cell activation and differentiation in Susac syndrome was antigen driven.

Broad study findings and their caveats: The study acknowledged that relatively few individuals were included in the TCR sequencing and HLA analysis.

In this chain, TRBV18 is recombined with TRBJ1-1; confidence is insufficient to name the D gene. The sample consisted of CD4+ T cells from PBMCs. The sequence was collected from a human donor with multiple sclerosis. The DNA sequence is given as TGTGCCAGCTCACAAACTGCGAACACTGAAGCTTTCTTT. Translated, this gives CASSQTANTEAFF.